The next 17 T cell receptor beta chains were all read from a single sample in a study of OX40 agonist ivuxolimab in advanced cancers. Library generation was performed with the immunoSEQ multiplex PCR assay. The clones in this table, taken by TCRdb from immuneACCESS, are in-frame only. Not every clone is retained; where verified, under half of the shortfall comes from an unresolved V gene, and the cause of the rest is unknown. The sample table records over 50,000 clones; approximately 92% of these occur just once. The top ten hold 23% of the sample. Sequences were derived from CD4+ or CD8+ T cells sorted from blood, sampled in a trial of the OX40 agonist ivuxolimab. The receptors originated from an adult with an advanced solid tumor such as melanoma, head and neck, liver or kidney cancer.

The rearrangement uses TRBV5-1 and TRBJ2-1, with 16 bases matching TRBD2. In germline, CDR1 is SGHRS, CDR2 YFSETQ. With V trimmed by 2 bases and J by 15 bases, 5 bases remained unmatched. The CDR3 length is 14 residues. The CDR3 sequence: CASSFPGLAGGLFF. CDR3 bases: TGCGCCAGCAGCTTTCCGGGACTAGCGGGAGGGTTGTTCTTC.

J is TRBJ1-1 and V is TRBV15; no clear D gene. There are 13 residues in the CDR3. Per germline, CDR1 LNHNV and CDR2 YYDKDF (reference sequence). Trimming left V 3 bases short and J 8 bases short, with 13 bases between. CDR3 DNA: TGTGCCACCAGCAGGGAGGTGAGGCACGAAGCTTTCTTT. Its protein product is CATSREVRHEAFF.

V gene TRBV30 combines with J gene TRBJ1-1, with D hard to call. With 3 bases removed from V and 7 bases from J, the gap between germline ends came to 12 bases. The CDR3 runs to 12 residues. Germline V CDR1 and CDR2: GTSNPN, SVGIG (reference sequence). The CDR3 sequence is CAWRGPGVEAFF. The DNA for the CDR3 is TGTGCCTGGAGAGGACCGGGAGTTGAAGCTTTCTTT.

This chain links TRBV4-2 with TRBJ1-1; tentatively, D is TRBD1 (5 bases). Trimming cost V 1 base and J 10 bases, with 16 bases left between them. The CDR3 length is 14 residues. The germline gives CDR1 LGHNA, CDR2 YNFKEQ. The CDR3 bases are TGTGCCAGCAGCCAAGTAGCTTTATCGGGACGAGCTTTCTTT. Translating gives CASSQVALSGRAFF.

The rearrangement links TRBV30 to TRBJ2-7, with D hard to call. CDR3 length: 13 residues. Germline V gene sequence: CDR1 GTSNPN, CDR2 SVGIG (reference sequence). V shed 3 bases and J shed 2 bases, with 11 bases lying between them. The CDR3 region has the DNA TGTGCCTGGAGGCTGGCAGCTACCTACGAGCAGTACTTC. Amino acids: CAWRLAATYEQYF.

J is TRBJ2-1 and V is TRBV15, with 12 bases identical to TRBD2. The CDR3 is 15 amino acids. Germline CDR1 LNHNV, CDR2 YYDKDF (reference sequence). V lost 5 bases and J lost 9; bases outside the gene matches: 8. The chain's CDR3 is CATSWASGGAVEQFF. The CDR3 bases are TGTGCCACCAGCTGGGCTAGCGGGGGGGCGGTTGAGCAGTTCTTC.

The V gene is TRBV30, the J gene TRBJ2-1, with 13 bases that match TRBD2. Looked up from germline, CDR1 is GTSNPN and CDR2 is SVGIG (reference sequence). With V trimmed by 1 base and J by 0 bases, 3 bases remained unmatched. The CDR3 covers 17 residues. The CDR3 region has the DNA TGTGCCTGGAGTGGACTAGCGGGAGGTCCCTCCTACAATGAGCAGTTCTTC. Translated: CAWSGLAGGPSYNEQFF.

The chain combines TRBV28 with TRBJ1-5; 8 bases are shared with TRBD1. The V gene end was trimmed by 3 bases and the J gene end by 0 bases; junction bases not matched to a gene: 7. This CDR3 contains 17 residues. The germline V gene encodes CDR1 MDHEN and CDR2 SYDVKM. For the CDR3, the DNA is TGTGCCAGCAGTTTTGGGGGACAGGAATATAGCAATCAGCCCCAGCATTTT. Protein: CASSFGGQEYSNQPQHF.

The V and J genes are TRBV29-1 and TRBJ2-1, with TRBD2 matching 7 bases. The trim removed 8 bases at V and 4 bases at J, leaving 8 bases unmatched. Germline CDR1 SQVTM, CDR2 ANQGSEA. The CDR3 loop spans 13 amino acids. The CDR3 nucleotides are TGCAGCTGGGGGGGAGGGTGGTACAATGAGCAGTTCTTC. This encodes CSWGGGWYNEQFF.

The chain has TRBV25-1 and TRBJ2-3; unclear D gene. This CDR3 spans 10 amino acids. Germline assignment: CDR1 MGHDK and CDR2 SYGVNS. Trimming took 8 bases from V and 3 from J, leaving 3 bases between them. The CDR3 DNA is TGTGCCAGCGGGACAGATACGCAGTATTTT. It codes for CASGTDTQYF.

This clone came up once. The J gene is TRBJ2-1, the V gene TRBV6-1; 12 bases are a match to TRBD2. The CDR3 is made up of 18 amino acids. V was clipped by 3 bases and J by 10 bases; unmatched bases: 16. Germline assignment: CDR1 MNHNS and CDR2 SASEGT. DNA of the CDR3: TGTGCCAGCAGTGATACTTGGTTGACTAGCGGGAGCCCTGGGGAGCAGTTCTTC. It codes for CASSDTWLTSGSPGEQFF.

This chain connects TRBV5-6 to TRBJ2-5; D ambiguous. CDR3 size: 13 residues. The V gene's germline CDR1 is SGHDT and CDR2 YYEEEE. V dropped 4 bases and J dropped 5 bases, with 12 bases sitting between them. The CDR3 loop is CASSPNIRETQYF. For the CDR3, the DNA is TGTGCCAGCAGCCCCAACATCCGGGAGACCCAGTACTTC. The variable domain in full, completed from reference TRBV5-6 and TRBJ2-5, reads DAGVTQSPTHLIKTRGQQVTLRCSPKSGHDTVSWYQQALGQGPQFIFQYYEEEERQRGNFPDRFSGHQFPNYSSELNVNALLLGDSALYLCASSPNIRETQYFGPGTRLLVL.

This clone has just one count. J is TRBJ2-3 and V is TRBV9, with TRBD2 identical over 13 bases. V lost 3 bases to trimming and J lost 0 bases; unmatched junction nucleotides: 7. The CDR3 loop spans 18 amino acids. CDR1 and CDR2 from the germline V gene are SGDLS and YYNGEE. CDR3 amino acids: CASSAPGLAGSSTDTQYF. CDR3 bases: TGTGCCAGCAGCGCTCCGGGACTAGCGGGGTCTAGCACAGATACGCAGTATTTT.

CDR3 nucleotides: TGTGCCAGCAGTTTATCGATCAGCGGGGGGACAGATACGCAGTATTTT. It yields the protein CASSLSISGGTDTQYF. The chain employs TRBV27 and TRBJ2-3; 9 bases fit TRBD2. Per the germline V gene, CDR1 is MNHEY and CDR2 is SMNVEV (reference sequence). This CDR3 contains 16 residues. V gave up 0 bases and J gave up 3 bases; unmatched junction bases: 4.

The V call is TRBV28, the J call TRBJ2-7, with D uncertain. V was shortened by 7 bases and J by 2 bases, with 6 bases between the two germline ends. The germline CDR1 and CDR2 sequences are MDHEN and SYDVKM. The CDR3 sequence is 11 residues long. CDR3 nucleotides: TGTGCCAGCAAGGGCCCCTACGAGCAGTACGTC. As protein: CASKGPYEQYV.

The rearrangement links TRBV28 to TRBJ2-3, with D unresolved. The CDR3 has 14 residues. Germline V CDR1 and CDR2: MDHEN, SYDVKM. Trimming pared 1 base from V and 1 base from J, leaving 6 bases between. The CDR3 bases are TGTGCCAGCAGTTTATCAGTGGGCACAGATACGCAGTATTTT. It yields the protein CASSLSVGTDTQYF.

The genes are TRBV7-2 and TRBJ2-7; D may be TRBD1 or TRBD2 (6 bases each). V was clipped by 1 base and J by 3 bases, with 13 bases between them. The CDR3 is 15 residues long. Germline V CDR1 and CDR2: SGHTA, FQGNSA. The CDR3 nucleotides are TGTGCCAGCAGCTTAGTCGTGGGGGGCGGCTACGAGCAGTACGTC. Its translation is CASSLVVGGGYEQYV.